This T cell receptor beta chain was profiled in a study of CD8 T cells in ankylosing spondylitis. The CDR3 is 11 amino acids. In germline, CDR1 is DFQATT, CDR2 SNEGSKA (reference sequence). V dropped 7 bases and J dropped 3 bases, with 9 bases sitting between them. As regards this clonotype: The antigen is undetermined.

Regarding the study as a whole: There was a TCR beta motif, made of fewer than 10 highly homologous variants, that appeared characteristic of ankylosing spondylitis blood.

One entry per CDR3 protein results from TCRdb running MiXCR on the 5' RACE reads. The sample yields about 250,000 distinct CDR3 sequences, more than 20% seen once. The chain couples TRBV20-1 to TRBJ2-5; D is possibly TRBD2 (5 bases). This sequence originates from a male donor with ankylosing spondylitis or in good health (not recorded which). Sequenced sample: blood, either unsorted or a sorted T cell fraction (not recorded which). The CDR3 DNA reads TGCAGTGGGGGAGACAAAGAGACCCAGTACTTC. This gives the protein CSGGDKETQYF.